This T cell receptor (beta chain) was sequenced in a study of preoperative IRX-2 immunotherapy in early breast cancer. The table came from immunoSEQ multiplex PCR; TCRdb's copy has only in-frame clones and leaves some out. The sample consists of tens of thousands of clones, roughly four fifths of them appearing once. The sample's treatment: preoperative locoregional IRX-2 cytokine immunotherapy. Patients received preoperative, locoregional IRX-2 cytokine immunotherapy in a phase Ib study. Germline CDR1 is SGDLS and CDR2 is YYNGEE. CDR3 length: 15 amino acids. V gave up 7 bases and J gave up 4 bases; unmatched junction bases: 7.

The sequence came from a human donor with breast cancer. Here the sequenced sample was lymph node tissue, taken after IRX-2 immunotherapy. The chain uses TRBV9 and TRBJ2-3; 12 nucleotides line up with TRBD2. In DNA, the CDR3 is TGTGCCAGCGGACGTGGACTAGCGGGACCAGATACGCAGTATTTT. Translated: CASGRGLAGPDTQYF.